The 20 T cell receptor beta chains below all came from one sample that was sequenced in a study of T-cell memory formation after mild COVID-19. TCRdb independently ran MiXCR on the 5' RACE reads; one entry per CDR3 protein. The table has under 300,000 distinct CDR3 sequences, over 9% seen once. The sequencing sample was made of PBMCs or a T cell subset sorted from them (not recorded which). The receptors were gathered from a man younger than 30 who had mild COVID-19 (a few samples of this study predate the infection). Cell type and time point are not known.

This clonotype has only a few counts. The chain combines TRBV11-2 with TRBJ2-5; maybe TRBD1 (5 bases). With 3 bases removed from V and 4 bases from J, the gap between germline ends came to 9 bases. The CDR3 spans 13 residues. Germline assignment: CDR1 SGHAT and CDR2 FQNNGV. The CDR3 DNA follows: TGTGCCAGCAGCTTGAACAGGAGAGAGACCCAGTACTTC. It encodes CASSLNRRETQYF.

The chain is built from TRBV7-2 and TRBJ2-7, with 14 bases that match TRBD2. V was clipped by 5 bases and J by 11 bases; unmatched bases: 11. Germline V CDR1 and CDR2: SGHTA, FQGNSA. The CDR3 loop spans 15 amino acids. The CDR3 DNA reads as TGTGCCAGCAGCCAAGGGACTAGCGGGAGCTCCTACGAGTACTTC. This codes for CASSQGTSGSSYEYF.

The V gene is TRBV12-3 or TRBV12-4, the J gene TRBJ1-2; unclear D gene. This CDR3 spans 13 amino acids. V lost 2 bases to trimming and J lost 4 bases, with 8 bases between them. DNA for the CDR3: TGTGCCAGCAGTTTACCGGGGATCTATGGCTACACCTTC. This gives the protein CASSLPGIYGYTF.

This clonotype was picked up a small number of times. V gene TRBV18 combines with J gene TRBJ2-7; a weak D match, TRBD2 (6 bases). V was clipped by 11 bases and J by 4 bases, with 18 bases between them. This CDR3 has 13 amino acids. The germline CDR1 and CDR2 sequences are KGHSH and LQKENI. The CDR3 nucleotides read TGTGCCTCTGCCGGAGGGGATTCATACGAGCAGTACTTC. Its protein product is CASAGGDSYEQYF.

This clonotype showed up many times. The chain is built from TRBV15 and TRBJ2-7; 8 nucleotides line up with TRBD1. CDR1 and CDR2 from the germline V gene are LNHNV and YYDKDF (reference sequence). The CDR3 length is 16 residues. V lost 0 bases, J lost 2 bases, and 6 bases stayed unmatched. CDR3 region: CATSRDAGTGAYEQYF. The CDR3, as DNA: TGTGCCACCAGCAGAGATGCCGGGACAGGTGCCTACGAGCAGTACTTC.

This chain uses TRBV27 with TRBJ2-3; TRBD1 is a possible D gene (6 bases). The germline V gene has CDR1 MNHEY and CDR2 SMNVEV (reference sequence). This CDR3 has 17 amino acids. Trimming removed 3 bases at V and 1 base at J, with 17 bases between. The CDR3 region is CASSFAEGESGTDTQYF. CDR3 in DNA: TGTGCCAGCAGTTTCGCCGAGGGGGAATCCGGCACAGATACGCAGTATTTT.

The V gene is TRBV19, the J gene TRBJ1-3, with TRBD1 matching over 8 bases. J gave up 1 base and V 8 bases, and 4 bases lay outside the gene matches. Germline CDR1 LNHDA, CDR2 SQIVND (reference sequence). CDR3 length: 14 residues. The CDR3 protein is CASSGGRSGNTIYF. The CDR3 DNA follows: TGTGCCAGTTCAGGGGGCCGGTCTGGAAACACCATATATTTT.

Ten or more counts support this clonotype. The chain combines TRBV20-1 with TRBJ2-4; no clear D. This CDR3 spans 13 amino acids. Deletions cut 3 bases from V and 0 bases from J, with 6 bases between. The germline V gene has CDR1 DFQATT and CDR2 SNEGSKA (reference sequence). In nucleotides, the CDR3 is TGCAGTGCTAGTCAGTTAGCCAAAAACATTCAGTACTTC. The encoded protein is CSASQLAKNIQYF.

In this sample, this clonotype turned up a few times. This chain joins TRBV3-1 and TRBJ1-2; 9 bases match TRBD1. Germline trimming cut 8 bases from V and 5 bases from J; bases unmatched to any gene: 15. Germline CDR1 and CDR2: LGHDT and YNNKEL (reference sequence). This CDR3 is 16 amino acids long. As DNA, the CDR3 is TGTGCCAGCGGAATAAGCAGCGGGGGACAGGGTTATGGCTACACCTTC. Residues: CASGISSGGQGYGYTF.

This clonotype was detected only a few times. This chain uses TRBV24-1 with TRBJ1-5, with a weak D call TRBD1 (5 bases). V was shortened by 5 bases and J by 5 bases, with 9 bases between the two germline ends. Germline CDR1 reads KGHDR; CDR2 reads SFDVKD. There are 13 residues in the CDR3. CDR3 region: CATSADSYQPQHF. The CDR3 bases are TGTGCCACCAGTGCTGACAGTTATCAGCCCCAGCATTTT.

V is TRBV5-1 and J is TRBJ1-2; D ambiguous. The CDR3 is 12 residues long. Deletions cut 7 bases from V and 5 bases from J, with 12 bases between. CDR1 SGHRS and CDR2 YFSETQ come from the germline V gene. CDR3 sequence reads: CASSDGQYGYTF. CDR3 coding DNA: TGCGCCAGCTCCGACGGGCAATATGGCTACACCTTC.

This clonotype was seen more than once but under ten times. This sequence joins TRBV10-3 and TRBJ1-2; no definite D call. This CDR3 region has 15 residues. The V end lost 0 bases, the J end lost 1 base, and 9 bases lay between the germline ends. The germline V gene has CDR1 ENHRY and CDR2 SYGVKD. The CDR3 DNA follows: TGTGCCATCAGTGAGTCGAGCCGGGGTAACTATGGCTACACCTTC. Translating it yields CAISESSRGNYGYTF.

This clonotype was counted a few times. This chain links TRBV10-3 with TRBJ2-7; possibly TRBD1 or TRBD2 for D (6 bases each). This CDR3 region has 13 residues. The germline V gene encodes CDR1 ENHRY and CDR2 SYGVKD. The V and J ends lost 11 bases and 5 bases respectively, with 19 bases between them. CDR3 nucleotides: TGTGCCGCAACCCCCTTGGGGGGCGACGAGCAGTACTTC. This sequence encodes CAATPLGGDEQYF.

The chain is built from TRBV28 and TRBJ1-1; possibly TRBD1 for D (6 bases). CDR3 length equals 12 residues. V lost 7 bases to trimming and J lost 8 bases, with 14 bases between them. Germline CDR1 reads MDHEN; CDR2 reads SYDVKM. CDR3 DNA sequence: TGTGCCAGCACCCTCACAGGGTCAGAAGCTTTCTTT. It yields the protein CASTLTGSEAFF.

CDR3 region: CSAPNSGNTIYF. CDR3 DNA: TGCAGTGCCCCGAACTCTGGAAACACCATATATTTT. J is TRBJ1-3 and V is TRBV20-1; no reliable D call. This CDR3 comprises 12 residues. V was trimmed by 6 bases and J by 0 bases, leaving 6 bases between them. Germline V gene sequence: CDR1 DFQATT, CDR2 SNEGSKA (reference sequence).

This rearrangement joins TRBV7-9 to TRBJ1-1, with 10 bases fitting TRBD1. CDR1 is SEHNR and CDR2 is FQNEAQ in the germline V gene (reference sequence). V gave up 8 bases and J gave up 4 bases; unmatched junction bases: 4. The CDR3 runs 13 residues. The CDR3 protein is CASRQGAITEAFF. The CDR3 bases are TGTGCCAGCCGACAGGGGGCGATCACTGAAGCTTTCTTT.

The V and J genes are TRBV12-3 or TRBV12-4 and TRBJ2-2, with D uncertain. The CDR3 totals 14 residues. V dropped 7 bases and J dropped 1 base, with 10 bases sitting between them. The CDR3 sequence is CASTQSQNTGELFF. CDR3 DNA: TGTGCCAGCACACAGTCCCAGAACACCGGGGAGCTGTTTTTT.

This sequence joins TRBV4-3 and TRBJ2-1; possible D gene TRBD2, 5 bases. CDR1 is LGHNA, CDR2 YSLEER, per germline. V was clipped by 0 bases and J by 5 bases, with 8 bases between them. The CDR3 is 14 residues long. CDR3 loop: CASSQDPGNNEQFF. The CDR3 nucleotides are TGCGCCAGCAGCCAAGATCCGGGAAACAATGAGCAGTTCTTC.

This clonotype was seen more than once but under ten times. The genes are TRBV7-9 and TRBJ2-5; D uncertain. CDR3 length: 13 residues. Trimming removed 4 bases from V and 5 bases from J, with 11 bases in between. The V gene's germline CDR1 is SEHNR and CDR2 FQNEAQ (reference sequence). CDR3 protein: CASSSQPQETQYF. The CDR3 DNA is TGTGCCAGCAGCTCTCAACCCCAGGAGACCCAGTACTTC.

This clonotype was recorded a few times. The chain recombines TRBV4-2 with TRBJ2-5, with D possibly called TRBD1 or TRBD2 (6 bases each). Per the germline V gene, CDR1 is LGHNA and CDR2 is YNFKEQ. The CDR3 is 15 amino acids. V was clipped by 1 base and J by 0 bases, with 9 bases between them. The CDR3 DNA is TGTGCCAGCAGCCAAGCGGGGGCGTACCAAGAGACCCAGTACTTC. Encoded protein: CASSQAGAYQETQYF.